Listed here is a single T cell receptor (beta chain). This CDR3 region has 18 residues. V lost 4 bases and J lost 0; bases outside the gene matches: 15. CDR1 SGHRS and CDR2 YFSETQ come from the germline V gene. This specimen comes from a study of T cell changes during pregnancy in multiple sclerosis. The method was immunoSEQ multiplex PCR; TCRdb's version includes in-frame clones alone and lacks a portion of them. Of about 69,000 clones in the sample, approximately 91% were seen once. This rearrangement joins TRBV5-1 to TRBJ2-7; 8 nucleotides line up with TRBD1. This TCR derives from a female donor with multiple sclerosis, enrolled in a pregnancy study. The specimen was peripheral blood, collected before pregnancy. The CDR3 protein is CASSLIPSGQGISYEQYF. The DNA of the CDR3 is TGCGCCAGCAGCCTCATACCCTCCGGACAGGGAATCTCCTACGAGCAGTACTTC. Based on the CDR3 plus reference TRBV5-1 and TRBJ2-7, the full variable domain is KAGVTQTPRYLIKTRGQQVTLSCSPISGHRSVSWYQQTPGQGLQFLFEYFSETQRNKGNFPGRFSGRQFSNSRSEMNVSTLELGDSALYLCASSLIPSGQGISYEQYFGPGTRLTVT.